The clone carrying this TCR beta chain was observed at least ten times. The target antigen is unknown. V lost 4 bases and J lost 0; bases outside the gene matches: 8. Germline V lookup: CDR1 MNHEY, CDR2 SVGEGT. The CDR3 is 17 amino acids. UMIs and a universal primer site were added when TCR cDNA was made by 5'RACE template switching. TCRdb used MiXCR to reprocess the 5' RACE reads, holding one entry per CDR3 protein. The sample shows about 230,000 distinct CDR3 sequences, more than 6.5% of them seen only once. The source of the sample is a study of T cells after yellow fever vaccination. Across the study: Any fraction with a low cell number was prepared using SMART-Seq v4 Ultra Low Input. Study results and caveats: The CD4 and CD8 compartments had a small share of their clonotypes in common. Reappearance after the booster was seen for most primary-vaccination clones, at 95% to 97% CD4 and about 90% CD8.

This receptor was obtained from a man aged 25-45 years who received the YFV17D yellow fever vaccine. The rearrangement links TRBV6-2 or TRBV6-3 to TRBJ2-2, with 7 nucleotides matching TRBD1. Sequencing used CD4+ T cells sorted from PBMCs, obtained on the day of the yellow fever booster vaccination. This CDR3 reads CASSWTGGRANTGELFF. DNA of the CDR3: TGTGCCAGCAGTTGGACAGGAGGCCGCGCGAACACCGGGGAGCTGTTTTTT.